These 8 T cell receptor beta chains came from one sample sequenced in a study of control samples from healthy donors and cancer patients. This table comes from immunoSEQ multiplex PCR, and its TCRdb copy is limited to in-frame clones, with some not included. Here the sample spans around 70,000 clones, roughly 89% being singletons. The specimen sequenced was PBMCs. All receptors derive from a woman aged 45-65 years with colorectal cancer.

In this sample, this clone turned up once. CDR3 nucleotides: TGCAGTGAGCAGGGGAACACTGAAGCTTTCTTT. Its translation: CSEQGNTEAFF. The genes are TRBV20-1 and TRBJ1-1; weak D call: TRBD1 (5 bases). CDR1 and CDR2 (germline): DFQATT, SNEGSKA (reference sequence). V dropped 7 bases and J dropped 1 base, with 7 bases sitting between them. The CDR3 contains 11 residues.

V usage is TRBV7-8 and J usage is TRBJ1-5, with D hard to call. The CDR3 is 13 amino acids. The V and J ends lost 8 bases and 1 base respectively, with 9 bases between them. Germline CDR1 reads SGHVS; CDR2 reads FQNEAQ. This CDR3 reads CASGDRSNQPQHF. For the CDR3, the DNA is TGTGCCAGCGGGGATCGGAGCAATCAGCCCCAGCATTTT.

The rearrangement joins TRBV7-2 to TRBJ2-5; 7 nucleotides match TRBD2. CDR1 SGHTA and CDR2 FQGNSA come from the germline V gene. Germline trimming cut 6 bases from V and 1 base from J; bases unmatched to any gene: 8. The CDR3 is made up of 15 amino acids. Here the CDR3 reads CASRESGRAQETQYF. In nucleotides, the CDR3 is TGTGCCAGCAGAGAAAGTGGGAGGGCCCAAGAGACCCAGTACTTC.

J is TRBJ2-1 and V is TRBV3-1 (or the pseudogene TRBV3-2); TRBD2 matches 8 bases. The CDR3 is 15 residues long. The trim removed 1 base at V and 5 bases at J, leaving 4 bases unmatched. Germline assignment: CDR1 LGHDT and CDR2 YNNKEL (reference sequence). The CDR3 reads CASSQVSGGHNEQFF. CDR3 in DNA: TGTGCCAGCAGCCAAGTCAGCGGGGGACACAATGAGCAGTTCTTC.

The rearrangement links TRBV3-1 (or the pseudogene TRBV3-2) to TRBJ1-5, with D tentatively TRBD1 (5 bases). CDR3 length: 13 amino acids. Looked up from germline, CDR1 is LGHDT and CDR2 is YNNKEL (reference sequence). Trimming cost V 4 bases and J 5 bases, with 9 bases left between them. The CDR3 sequence is CASSLKGDQPQHF. CDR3 nucleotide sequence: TGTGCCAGCAGCCTAAAAGGGGATCAGCCCCAGCATTTT.

The V and J genes are TRBV4-3 and TRBJ1-1; 11 bases agree with TRBD1. Losses at the gene ends were 0 bases for V and 6 bases for J; bases not matched to a gene: 3. Germline V gives CDR1 LGHNA, CDR2 YSLEER. This CDR3 has 15 residues. CDR3 sequence: CASSQEGQGGPEAFF. CDR3 in DNA: TGCGCCAGCAGCCAAGAGGGACAGGGGGGACCTGAAGCTTTCTTT.

CDR3 loop: CASSVATGDRGANVLTF. The CDR3, as DNA: TGTGCCAGCAGCGTAGCGACAGGGGATCGTGGGGCCAACGTCCTGACTTTC. The chain recombines TRBV9 with TRBJ2-6; TRBD1 matches 8 bases. The ends lost 0 bases at V and 3 bases at J; junction bases unmatched: 5. CDR3 length: 17 amino acids. From germline, CDR1 is SGDLS and CDR2 YYNGEE.

This clone was detected once. V is TRBV19 and J is TRBJ1-1, with D hard to call. The CDR3 is 13 residues long. Germline loops: CDR1 LNHDA, CDR2 SQIVND (reference sequence). Trimming took 3 bases from V and 4 from J, leaving 9 bases between them. In nucleotides, the CDR3 is TGTGCCAGTAGTATGCAGTGGACCACTGAAGCTTTCTTT. Translating gives CASSMQWTTEAFF.